A single sample gave rise to the 27 T cell receptor beta chains below, sequenced in a study of vaccination and CD4 T cells after COVID-19. With the Oncomine TCR Beta short-read assay, DNA from cultured CD4+ T cells was sequenced. One entry per CDR3 protein results from TCRdb running MiXCR on the PCR reads. The top ten clones hold 13% to 15% of a sample with some 19,000 distinct CDR3 sequences, around 41% of them seen once. Their cognate antigens are unknown. As for treatment: roughly ten-day PBMC culture with coronavirus spike peptide pools or control peptides (ViraFEST assay). The specimen was cultured CD4+ T cells from blood. Source of these receptors: a human donor with COVID-19.

The chain has TRBV6-2 or TRBV6-3 and TRBJ2-1, with D perhaps TRBD2 (6 bases). The CDR3 has 11 residues. Germline V gene data show CDR1 as MNHEY and CDR2 as SVGEGT. V lost 6 bases and J 16 bases, leaving 16 bases between the germline ends. CDR3 residues: CASRNPGLPFF. The CDR3 DNA sequence: TGTGCCAGCAGGAATCCGGGACTCCCCTTCTTC.

V and J are TRBV10-2 and TRBJ2-3; 7 bases align to TRBD2. The CDR3 is made up of 15 amino acids. Per the germline V gene, CDR1 is WSHSY and CDR2 is SAAADI. V dropped 2 bases and J dropped 1; count of bases not matched to a gene: 3. CDR3 amino acids: CASSEAGRGTDTQYF. The CDR3 region has the DNA TGCGCCAGCAGTGAGGCGGGGAGGGGCACAGATACGCAGTATTTT.

This clonotype was found a few times. J is TRBJ1-3 and V is TRBV20-1; D is uncertain. The ends were cut back, 3 bases at V and 2 bases at J, with 11 bases in the middle. The germline V gene has CDR1 DFQATT and CDR2 SNEGSKA (reference sequence). This CDR3 is 14 amino acids long. The CDR3 is CSASSRTAGNTIYF. As DNA, the CDR3 is TGCAGTGCTAGCTCTAGGACGGCTGGAAACACCATATATTTT.

The rearrangement joins TRBV28 to TRBJ1-2, with a possible D match to TRBD1 (5 bases). Germline CDR1 is MDHEN and CDR2 is SYDVKM. V lost 6 bases and J lost 1, with 15 bases in between. The CDR3 totals 15 residues. The CDR3, as DNA: TGTGCCAGCAGCTCATTCGCAGGGTTTAACTATGGCTACACCTTC. Protein: CASSSFAGFNYGYTF.

V is TRBV5-1 and J is TRBJ2-2; 9 bases are shared with TRBD2. V shed 4 bases and J 4 bases; nucleotides not matched to a gene: 11. This CDR3 is built from 17 residues. CDR1 is SGHRS and CDR2 is YFSETQ in the germline V gene. CDR3 sequence (DNA): TGCGCCAGCAGCCCGGCGGGAGCGGGGGGCCTCACCGGGGAGCTGTTTTTT. As protein: CASSPAGAGGLTGELFF.

This sequence joins TRBV6-1 and TRBJ2-3; D gene uncertain. This CDR3 has 12 residues. Germline V gives CDR1 MNHNS, CDR2 SASEGT. V was clipped by 0 bases and J by 6 bases, with 4 bases between them. The CDR3 region is CASSEAGDTQYF. CDR3 nucleotide sequence: TGTGCCAGCAGTGAAGCCGGGGATACGCAGTATTTT.

This clonotype appeared a few times. V is TRBV25-1 and J is TRBJ1-6; 9 bases align to TRBD1. CDR3 length equals 15 residues. With 6 bases clipped from V and 9 bases from J, the junction kept 9 bases outside the gene matches. Germline CDR1 MGHDK, CDR2 SYGVNS. The CDR3 coding sequence is TGTGCCAGCAGAACTGACAGGGGGGAAAGTTCACCCCTCCACTTT. Its translation is CASRTDRGESSPLHF.

The chain links TRBV24-1 to TRBJ2-6, with D maybe TRBD2 (6 bases). With 5 bases removed from V and 0 bases from J, the gap between germline ends came to 7 bases. Germline assignment: CDR1 KGHDR and CDR2 SFDVKD. The CDR3 contains 15 residues. The CDR3 nucleotides read TGTGCCACCAGTGCCGGGAGCTCTGGGGCCAACGTCCTGACTTTC. Amino acid sequence: CATSAGSSGANVLTF.

The rearrangement links TRBV5-4 to TRBJ2-3, with 7 bases that match TRBD1. Germline values: CDR1 SGHNT, CDR2 YYREEE (reference sequence). After removal of 0 bases from V and 2 bases from J, the junction contained 6 bases not matched to a gene. The CDR3 has 16 amino acids. In DNA, the CDR3 is TGTGCCAGCAGCTTGGGTCGACAGGGAAACACAGATACGCAGTATTTT. It is translated as CASSLGRQGNTDTQYF.

The chain combines TRBV6-5 with TRBJ1-3; D gene ambiguous. Germline V gene lookup returns CDR1 MNHEY and CDR2 SVGAGI. V was pared by 0 bases and J by 0 bases, with 9 bases between. There are 16 residues in the CDR3. The CDR3 loop is CASSYSGMASGNTIYF. CDR3 nucleotide sequence: TGTGCCAGCAGTTACTCGGGGATGGCCTCTGGAAACACCATATATTTT.

This clonotype was seen a handful of times. The rearrangement joins TRBV6-5 to TRBJ1-1; D remains unclear. In germline, CDR1 is MNHEY, CDR2 SVGAGI. The CDR3 covers 15 residues. Deletions cut 2 bases from V and 1 base from J, with 11 bases between. CDR3 loop: CASSYRGLGNTEAFF. The CDR3 DNA sequence: TGTGCCAGCAGTTACCGGGGTTTGGGGAACACTGAAGCTTTCTTT.

Sample share makes this clonotype medium-sized (0.01 to 0.1%). The chain is built from TRBV21-1 and TRBJ1-2. TRBV21-1 corresponds to a pseudogene. The CDR3 contains 15 residues. The CDR3 nucleotides read TGTGCCAGCAGCAAAGTGGACGCGGCAGGGCACGGCTACACCTTC. Residues: CASSKVDAAGHGYTF.

The gene calls are TRBV5-1 and TRBJ1-1; no definite D call. Germline V CDR1 and CDR2: SGHRS, YFSETQ. Deletions cut 0 bases from V and 2 bases from J, with 11 bases between. The CDR3 covers 15 residues. The CDR3 spells CASSLVPGQNTEAFF. CDR3 nucleotides: TGCGCCAGCAGCTTGGTCCCAGGCCAAAACACTGAAGCTTTCTTT.

On this clonotype itself: Compared with germline, one end of the junction differs, possibly owing to a read error. The rearrangement links TRBV7-2 to TRBJ2-2, with 9 bases fitting TRBD2. Germline CDR1 reads SGHTA; CDR2 reads FQGNSA. This CDR3 is 15 amino acids long. Here the CDR3 DNA reads TGTGCCAGCAGCCTAGCGGGGAGGGACACCGGGGAGCTGTTTTTT. This encodes CASSLAGRDTGELFF.

J is TRBJ1-3 and V is TRBV2; TRBD1 agrees at 7 bases. V trimming: 10 bases; J trimming: 2 bases; junction bases outside the gene matches: 5. This CDR3 has 13 amino acids. Germline loops: CDR1 SNHLY, CDR2 FYNNEI. As DNA, the CDR3 is TGTGCCATAAGACAGGGTACTGGAAACACCATATATTTT. Its protein is CAIRQGTGNTIYF. The whole variable domain, filled in from reference TRBV2 and TRBJ1-3, reads EPEVTQTPSHQVTQMGQEVILRCVPISNHLYFYWYRQILGQKVEFLVSFYNNEISEKSEIFDDQFSVERPDGSNFTLKIRSTKLEDSAMYFCAIRQGTGNTIYFGEGSWLTVV.

This clonotype was seen a handful of times. The chain couples TRBV7-2 to TRBJ2-3, with D maybe TRBD2 (6 bases). V lost 2 bases and J lost 2, with 11 bases in between. CDR1 is SGHTA and CDR2 is FQGNSA in the germline V gene. The CDR3 loop spans 15 amino acids. The CDR3 DNA reads as TGTGCCAGCAGCTTAAACCGGGGGAACACAGATACGCAGTATTTT. This translates into CASSLNRGNTDTQYF.

This clonotype was seen a few times. This chain links TRBV28 with TRBJ1-4; 9 positions match TRBD1. Germline trimming cut 5 bases from V and 8 bases from J; bases unmatched to any gene: 6. This CDR3 has 14 residues. Germline-derived CDR1 and CDR2 are MDHEN and SYDVKM. DNA of the CDR3: TGTGCCAGCAGTCCGGACAGGGGTGGAGAAAAACTGTTTTTT. It encodes CASSPDRGGEKLFF.

Only a few counts were recorded for this clonotype. V is TRBV5-6 and J is TRBJ2-5; 7 positions agree with TRBD2. With V trimmed by 2 bases and J by 5 bases, 3 bases remained unmatched. The CDR3 is 13 amino acids. Per germline, CDR1 SGHDT and CDR2 YYEEEE. The CDR3 sequence is CASSLTSEETQYF. The CDR3 coding sequence is TGTGCCAGCAGCTTAACTAGCGAGGAGACCCAGTACTTC.

This clonotype turned up a few times. The chain has TRBV5-1 and TRBJ2-7, with TRBD1 as a possible D gene (6 bases). CDR3 length: 13 amino acids. Between the trimmed V and J ends, which lost 4 bases and 0 bases, there was a span of 8 bases. Germline V lookup: CDR1 SGHRS, CDR2 YFSETQ. The CDR3 protein is CASSRDTSYEQYF. DNA for the CDR3: TGCGCCAGCAGCCGGGACACCTCCTACGAGCAGTACTTC.

This clonotype was counted a few times. The V gene is TRBV27, the J gene TRBJ1-5; TRBD1 is a possible D gene (6 bases). The CDR3 loop spans 14 amino acids. Germline V gene data show CDR1 as MNHEY and CDR2 as SMNVEV (reference sequence). The V end was cut by 6 bases, the J end by 0 bases, with 9 bases between. The CDR3 spells CASRLQGSNQPQHF. In DNA, the CDR3 is TGTGCCAGCAGGCTACAGGGTAGCAATCAGCCCCAGCATTTT.

This clonotype appeared a few times. Written as DNA, the CDR3 is TGTGCCAGCAGAACCACTAGCGGGGGTACCGGGGAGCTGTTTTTT. It specifies CASRTTSGGTGELFF. The rearrangement links TRBV6-1 to TRBJ2-2; TRBD2 aligns across 11 bases. J lost 5 bases, V lost 6 bases, and 5 bases had no gene match. Per the germline V gene, CDR1 is MNHNS and CDR2 is SASEGT. The CDR3 runs to 15 residues.

The chain joins TRBV7-9 to TRBJ2-7; 8 bases map to TRBD1. Germline-derived CDR1 and CDR2 are SEHNR and FQNEAQ (reference sequence). This CDR3 comprises 14 residues. Trimming took 3 bases from V and 3 from J; bases not matched to a gene: 4. CDR3: CASSLGQALYEQYF. In nucleotides, the CDR3 is TGTGCCAGCAGCTTGGGACAGGCGCTCTACGAGCAGTACTTC.

The rearrangement links TRBV6-5 to TRBJ1-5, with TRBD1 matching over 9 bases. V lost 2 bases, J lost 6 bases, and 2 bases stayed unmatched. CDR3 length equals 14 residues. The V gene's germline CDR1 is MNHEY and CDR2 SVGAGI. CDR3 sequence reads: CASSYTGGTQPQHF. The DNA of the CDR3 is TGTGCCAGCAGTTACACAGGGGGCACTCAGCCCCAGCATTTT.

The sample holds a few counts of this clonotype. This chain links TRBV28 with TRBJ2-3, with D possibly being TRBD2 (6 bases). The CDR3 runs 16 residues. V was shortened by 6 bases and J by 0 bases, with 16 bases between the two germline ends. From germline, CDR1 is MDHEN and CDR2 SYDVKM. Here the CDR3 DNA reads TGTGCCAGCAGGCTTCGGGGAGGCCCGAGCACAGATACGCAGTATTTT. The encoded protein is CASRLRGGPSTDTQYF. The variable domain in full, completed from reference TRBV28 and TRBJ2-3, reads DVKVTQSSRYLVKRTGEKVFLECVQDMDHENMFWYRQDPGLGLRLIYFSYDVKMKEKGDIPEGYSVSREKKERFSLILESASTNQTSMYLCASRLRGGPSTDTQYFGPGTRLTVL.

The CDR3 protein is CSAIRDRGLEQYF. CDR3 bases: TGCAGTGCTATCCGGGACAGGGGTCTCGAGCAGTACTTC. The V call is TRBV20-1, the J call TRBJ2-7, with 10 bases fitting TRBD1. V lost 4 bases and J lost 6; bases outside the gene matches: 6. The CDR3 covers 13 residues. CDR1 DFQATT and CDR2 SNEGSKA come from the germline V gene (reference sequence).

This clonotype appeared a few times. V usage is TRBV11-2 and J usage is TRBJ1-2; TRBD1 aligns across 8 bases. Germline V gene lookup returns CDR1 SGHAT and CDR2 FQNNGV. J was trimmed by 5 bases and V by 0 bases; bases with no gene match: 2. The CDR3 consists of 14 residues. The CDR3 is CASSLETGVYGYTF. The CDR3 bases are TGTGCCAGCAGCTTAGAGACAGGGGTTTATGGCTACACCTTC. Full variable domain (rest looked up from reference TRBV11-2 and TRBJ1-2): EAGVAQSPRYKIIEKRQSVAFWCNPISGHATLYWYQQILGQGPKLLIQFQNNGVVDDSQLPKDRFSAERLKGVDSTLKIQPAKLEDSAVYLCASSLETGVYGYTFGSGTRLTVV.

The V and J genes are TRBV6-1 and TRBJ2-7; D is unresolved. V dropped 4 bases and J dropped 2 bases, with 9 bases sitting between them. CDR1 is MNHNS, CDR2 SASEGT, per germline. The CDR3 covers 13 residues. The CDR3 DNA is TGTGCCAGCAGTGCCCGGACGGCCTACGAGCAGTACTTC. It yields the protein CASSARTAYEQYF.